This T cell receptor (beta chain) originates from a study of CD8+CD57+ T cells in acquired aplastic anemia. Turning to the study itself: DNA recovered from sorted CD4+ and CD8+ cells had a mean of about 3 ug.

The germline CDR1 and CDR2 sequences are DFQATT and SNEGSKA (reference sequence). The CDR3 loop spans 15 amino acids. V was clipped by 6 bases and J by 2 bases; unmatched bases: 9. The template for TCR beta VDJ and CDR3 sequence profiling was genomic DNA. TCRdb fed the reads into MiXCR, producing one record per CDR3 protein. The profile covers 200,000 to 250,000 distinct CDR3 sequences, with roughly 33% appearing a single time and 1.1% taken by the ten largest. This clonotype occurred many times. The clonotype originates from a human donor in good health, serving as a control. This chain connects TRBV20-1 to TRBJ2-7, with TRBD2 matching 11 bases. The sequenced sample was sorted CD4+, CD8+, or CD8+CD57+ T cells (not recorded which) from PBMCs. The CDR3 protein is CSATSSGGFAYEQYF. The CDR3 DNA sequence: TGCAGTGCGACCTCTAGCGGGGGGTTCGCCTACGAGCAGTACTTC.